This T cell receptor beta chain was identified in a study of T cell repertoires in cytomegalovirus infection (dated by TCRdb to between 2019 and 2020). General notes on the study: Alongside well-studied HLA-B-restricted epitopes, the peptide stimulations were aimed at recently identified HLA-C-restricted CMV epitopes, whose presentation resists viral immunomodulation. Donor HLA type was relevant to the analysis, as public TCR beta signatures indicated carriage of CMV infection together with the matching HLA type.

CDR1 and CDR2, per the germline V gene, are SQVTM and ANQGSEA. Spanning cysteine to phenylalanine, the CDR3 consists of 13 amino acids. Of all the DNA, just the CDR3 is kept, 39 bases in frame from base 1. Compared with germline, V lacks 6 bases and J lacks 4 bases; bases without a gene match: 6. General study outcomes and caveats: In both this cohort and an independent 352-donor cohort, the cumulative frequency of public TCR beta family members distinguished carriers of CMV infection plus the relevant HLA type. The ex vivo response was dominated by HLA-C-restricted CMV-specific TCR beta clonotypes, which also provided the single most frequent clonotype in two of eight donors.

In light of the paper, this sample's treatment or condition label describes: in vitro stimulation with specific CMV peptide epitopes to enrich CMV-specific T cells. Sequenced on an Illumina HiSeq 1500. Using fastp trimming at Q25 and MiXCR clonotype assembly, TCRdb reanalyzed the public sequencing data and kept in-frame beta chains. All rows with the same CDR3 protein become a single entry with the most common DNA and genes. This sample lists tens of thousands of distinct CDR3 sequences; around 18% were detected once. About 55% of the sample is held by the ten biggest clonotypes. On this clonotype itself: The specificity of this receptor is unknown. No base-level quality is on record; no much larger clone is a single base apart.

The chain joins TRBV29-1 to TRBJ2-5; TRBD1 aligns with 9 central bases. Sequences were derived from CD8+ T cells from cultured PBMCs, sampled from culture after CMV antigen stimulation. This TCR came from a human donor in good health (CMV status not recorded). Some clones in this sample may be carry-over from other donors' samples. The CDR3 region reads CSVRDRVVETQYF. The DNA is TGCAGCGTCCGGGACAGGGTGGTAGAGACCCAGTACTTC.